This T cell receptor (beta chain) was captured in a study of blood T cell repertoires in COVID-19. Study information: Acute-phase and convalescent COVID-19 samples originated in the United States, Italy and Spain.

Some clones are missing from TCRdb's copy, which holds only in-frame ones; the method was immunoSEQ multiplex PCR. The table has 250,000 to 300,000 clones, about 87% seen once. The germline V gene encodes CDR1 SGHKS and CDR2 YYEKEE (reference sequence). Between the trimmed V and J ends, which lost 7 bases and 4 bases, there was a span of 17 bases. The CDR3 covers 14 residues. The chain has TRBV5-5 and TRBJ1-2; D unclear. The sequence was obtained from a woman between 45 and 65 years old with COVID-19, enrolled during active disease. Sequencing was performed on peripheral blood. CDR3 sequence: CASESGGAFYGYTF. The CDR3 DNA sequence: TGTGCCAGCGAAAGCGGTGGAGCCTTCTATGGCTACACCTTC.